This T cell receptor beta chain was documented in a study of CD8+ T cells in alopecia areata (dated by TCRdb to between 2018 and 2020). About the investigation overall: The treated patients took part in an open-label pilot trial in which moderate-to-severe alopecia areata was treated with oral tofacitinib at 5 to 10 mg twice daily. Tofacitinib was given for 6 to 18 months, followed by 6 months of follow-up off drug to assess delayed response and recurrence. To study T cell clonal expansion in alopecia areata, the researchers applied high-throughput TCRbeta sequencing to both the C3H/HeJ mouse model and human patients. In humans, TCRbeta sequencing was performed on scalp tissue and on sorted CD4+ and CD8+ peripheral blood T cells from healthy controls and from patients with patchy or totalis/universalis alopecia areata. Biopsies were taken from tofacitinib-treated patients at baseline and at 4 and 24 weeks of treatment, and a later scalp biopsy was taken in several of the tofacitinib-treated patients. Scalp clonality was compared among normal scalp (n=4), patchy alopecia areata scalp (n=8), and alopecia totalis/universalis scalp (n=8). RNA came from the PAXgene miRNA kit for fixed scalp, the miRNeasy kit for PBMCs, and the RNeasy kit for mouse skin. TCRbeta CDR3 regions were amplified by immunoSEQ multiplex PCR using 35 Vbeta forward and 13 Jbeta reverse primers. Overall study results and their limits: TCR sequences shared between patients were less clear than in mice, possibly partly because of HLA diversity in the patient population. Scalp TCR repertoire analysis is complicated because resident alphabeta T cells in normal human skin are also sequenced, whereas mouse skin is dominated by gammadelta T cells. Lesional scalp, especially in alopecia totalis/universalis, showed higher clonality and more expanded CD8+ clones than normal scalp, suggesting antigenic drive.

Remarks on this clone: Its antigen has not been determined. Nothing much larger sits one base from this clone, and base qualities are not available.

From its cysteine to its phenylalanine, the CDR3 spans 14 amino acids. CDR3 DNA is the only sequence kept; it has 42 bases, read in frame from the first base. V is trimmed back by 2 bases and J by 7 bases, and the junction contains 3 bases that no gene match accounts for. CDR1 and CDR2, per the germline V gene, are SQVTM and ANQGSEA. Libraries were prepared through the immunoSEQ multiplex PCR assay. RNA was extracted from all samples and reverse transcribed into cDNA, which served as template for TCR sequencing. SuperScript III was used to make first-strand cDNA, primed with a 2:1 mix of oligo-dT and random hexamers. Amplification bias was assessed with a synthetic immune receptor repertoire, and residual bias was removed computationally. In the source study's methods: After raw reads were preprocessed to remove errors, the CDR3 was defined following IMGT conventions as running from the conserved cysteine to phenylalanine. To get clonality, Shannon entropy was normalized by log2 of the number of productive unique TCRs and the result was subtracted from 1. Scalp TCRbeta sequences were cross-referenced with sorted blood CD4 and CD8 repertoires so that the CD4 or CD8 identity of scalp clones could be inferred. Entries here come from immuneACCESS through TCRdb and include only in-frame sequences with V and J called. Some clones fail to appear in such tables; in the studies checked, an unresolved V gene covers under half of the shortfall, and the cause of the remainder is unknown. V and J calls and clone size are those listed in that table; D and trimming were worked out from the DNA. This sample holds roughly 120,000 clones; 35% to 40% were observed only once. Jointly, the top ten make up approximately 3.3% of the sample.

Peripheral blood and lesional scalp punch biopsies were obtained from patients with alopecia areata. PBMCs were isolated by density centrifugation and stained for CD3, CD4 and CD8, after which CD4+ and CD8+ T cells were sorted on a FACSAria. This TCR was recovered from a human donor with alopecia areata. Sequenced input: CD4+ T cells sorted from blood. Here the chain combines TRBV29-1 and TRBJ2-1; 12 central nucleotides agree with TRBD2. The sequence in DNA is TGCAGCGTTGAAAAAACTAGCGGGAGGAATGAGCAGTTCTTC. Translation gives CSVEKTSGRNEQFF.